The rows below give T cell receptor beta chains drawn from one sample of a study of shared clonotypes between healthy human individuals. Data came from immunoSEQ multiplex PCR; TCRdb stores just in-frame clones and leaves some out. The sample holds about 320,000 clones, around 86% seen once. The sample consisted of memory CD8+ T cells sorted from blood. The receptor source for this set is a man younger than 30 in good health. CDR3s leave out the opening cysteine and the closing phenylalanine or tryptophan. Fields, in order: J gene, V gene, CDR3 protein.

TRBJ2-7 | TRBV27 | ASSLSLGVSLYEQY
TRBJ2-1 | TRBV4-3 | ASSPGVSYNEQF
TRBJ1-5 | TRBV7-9 | ASSLDNQPQH
TRBJ2-6 | TRBV25-1 | ASSPKGSGANVLT
TRBJ1-5 | TRBV27 | ASSVLGPGQPQH
TRBJ2-7 | TRBV2 | ASSEHSDPAYEQY
TRBJ1-2 | TRBV27 | ASSSNSGAANYGYT
TRBJ2-7 | TRBV7-8 | ASSRTSGSGEQY
TRBJ2-2 | TRBV28 | ASSSRQATGELF
TRBJ2-7 | TRBV13 | ASSLGGSYEQY
TRBJ2-1 | TRBV5-1 | ASSYEGGLNEQF
TRBJ2-7 | TRBV5-3 | ARSLDLEGRRSYEQY
TRBJ2-7 | TRBV5-6 | ASSFGTGMSVYEQY
TRBJ2-7 | TRBV27 | ASSLESLAGENYEQY
TRBJ2-7 | TRBV25-1 | ASSDGTTYEQY
TRBJ1-2 | TRBV5-6 | ASSTASGTPHGYT
TRBJ2-7 | TRBV5-1 | ASSLGTPAYEQY
TRBJ2-3 | TRBV5-1 | ASSLGTGFLTTDTQY
TRBJ2-7 | TRBV29-1 | SVSPLAASYEQY
TRBJ2-3 | TRBV7-9 | ASTRLASSTDTQY
TRBJ2-1 | TRBV7-2 | ASSLGSRGPPYNEQF
TRBJ1-2 | TRBV29-1 | SAVVGEGYGYT
TRBJ2-7 | TRBV5-1 | ASSLRQGPYEQY
TRBJ1-4 | TRBV15 | ATSRGQIATNEKLF
TRBJ1-5 | TRBV5-5 | ASSLVLDTDQPQH
TRBJ2-1 | TRBV13 | ASSGVAGGPGNEQF
TRBJ2-5 | TRBV13 | ASSATGQQETQY